This TCR beta chain was recovered during a study of cytomegalovirus exposure and HLA in healthy donors. The PCR employed 60 Vbeta primers together with 13 Jbeta primers. Some clones are missing from TCRdb's copy, which holds only in-frame ones; the method was immunoSEQ multiplex PCR. The sample yields some 170,000 clones, around 70% seen once. Germline values: CDR1 SEHNR, CDR2 FQNEAQ (reference sequence). The CDR3 covers 14 residues. Losses at the gene ends were 6 bases for V and 4 bases for J; bases not matched to a gene: 8. On this clone: As yet, its antigen is unknown.

Findings of the study overall: Among the sequence variants, a highly shared cluster was likely an artifact of sequencing.

The specimen sequenced was PBMCs. The chain has TRBV7-9 and TRBJ2-5, with TRBD2 identical over 7 bases. The receptor was derived from a male donor in good health and CMV-seronegative. CDR3 amino acids: CASSSGRARETQYF. The CDR3 DNA reads as TGTGCCAGCAGTTCAGGGAGGGCACGAGAGACCCAGTACTTC.